The 16 T cell receptor beta chains below all came from one sample that was sequenced in a study of patients and donors after allogeneic stem cell transplantation. TCRdb reanalysed the RT-PCR reads using MiXCR and keeps one entry per CDR3 protein. The data hold about 230,000 distinct CDR3 sequences, with 13% to 15% observed a single time. The sequenced material came from blood, either unsorted or a sorted T cell fraction (not recorded which). The receptors were sampled from a human donor who was either an allogeneic HSCT recipient or a stem cell or donor lymphocyte infusion donor (not recorded which). It is not recorded whose cells these are; they may come from a transplant donor.

The chain uses TRBV30 and TRBJ2-1; D call uncertain. Between the trimmed V and J ends, which lost 4 bases and 7 bases, there was a span of 5 bases. The CDR3 loop spans 10 amino acids. Germline values: CDR1 GTSNPN, CDR2 SVGIG (reference sequence). The DNA of the CDR3 is TGTGCCTGGACAAAAAATGAGCAGTTCTTC. Its protein is CAWTKNEQFF.

The V and J genes are TRBV5-4 and TRBJ2-7; no definite D call. There are 12 residues in the CDR3. CDR1 is SGHNT, CDR2 YYREEE, per germline (reference sequence). Trimming left V 0 bases short and J 4 bases short, with 5 bases between. In nucleotides, the CDR3 is TGTGCCAGCAGCTTGGATTGGTACGAGCAGTACTTC. Amino acid sequence: CASSLDWYEQYF.

The gene calls are TRBV12-3 or TRBV12-4 and TRBJ2-1; no firm D call. There are 14 residues in the CDR3. Trimming removed 2 bases from V and 10 bases from J, with 15 bases in between. CDR3 nucleotides: TGTGCCAGCAGTTTAATTGGTACTGGGCCGGAGCAGTTCTTC. Protein: CASSLIGTGPEQFF.

This clonotype was seen at least ten times. The genes are TRBV4-3 and TRBJ1-2; D is undetermined. Trimming stripped 1 base from V and 1 base from J, with 10 bases between. The germline CDR1 and CDR2 sequences are LGHNA and YSLEER. The length of the CDR3 is 15 residues. The CDR3 nucleotides read TGCGCCAGCAGCCAAGGGGCAGCAAATAACTATGGCTACACCTTC. Translated, it gives CASSQGAANNYGYTF.

J is TRBJ2-7 and V is TRBV3-1; unclear D gene. V gave up 4 bases and J gave up 0 bases, with 10 bases separating them. The CDR3 runs to 14 residues. Germline V gene data show CDR1 as LGHDT and CDR2 as YNNKEL (reference sequence). Here the CDR3 reads CASSPTRNSYEQYF. CDR3 in DNA: TGTGCCAGCAGCCCGACCCGTAACTCCTACGAGCAGTACTTC.

The J gene is TRBJ2-6, the V gene TRBV25-1, with no clear D. The ends were cut back, 6 bases at V and 3 bases at J, with 12 bases in the middle. The CDR3 has 15 amino acids. Germline lookup yields CDR1 MGHDK and CDR2 SYGVNS. The CDR3: CASSSTVGGANVLTF. In nucleotides, the CDR3 is TGTGCCAGCAGCTCCACCGTCGGTGGGGCCAACGTCCTGACTTTC.

This clonotype occurred a few times. The chain uses TRBV12-3 or TRBV12-4 and TRBJ2-2, with D tentatively TRBD1 (6 bases). V lost 2 bases and J 3 bases, leaving 16 bases between the germline ends. CDR3 size: 17 residues. CDR3 protein: CASSLLWTAVHTGELFF. The CDR3 DNA follows: TGTGCCAGCAGTTTATTGTGGACAGCAGTACACACCGGGGAGCTGTTTTTT.

The rearrangement links TRBV7-6 to TRBJ1-2; no definite D call. The CDR3 contains 13 residues. The V and J ends lost 4 bases and 4 bases respectively, with 10 bases between them. In germline, CDR1 is SGHVS, CDR2 FNYEAQ. CDR3 loop: CASSSTVGYGYTF. Written as DNA, the CDR3 is TGTGCCAGCAGCTCTACAGTTGGCTATGGCTACACCTTC.

This clonotype was detected only a few times. The V and J genes are TRBV20-1 and TRBJ2-2, with D tentatively TRBD1 or TRBD2 (5 bases each). The CDR3 has 15 amino acids. Germline values: CDR1 DFQATT, CDR2 SNEGSKA (reference sequence). Trimming removed 3 bases at V and 4 bases at J, with 15 bases between. The CDR3 DNA reads TGCAGTGCTAGCCATCCGGGGCAGGGCACCGGGGAGCTGTTTTTT. This gives the protein CSASHPGQGTGELFF.

This clonotype has only a few counts. V usage is TRBV29-1 and J usage is TRBJ2-3, with 7 bases matching TRBD2. After removal of 6 bases from V and 0 bases from J, the junction contained 9 bases not matched to a gene. Germline V gene lookup returns CDR1 SQVTM and CDR2 ANQGSEA. The CDR3 loop spans 15 amino acids. As DNA, the CDR3 is TGCAGCGTGGTGGCGCTAGCGGCAAGCACAGATACGCAGTATTTT. It encodes CSVVALAASTDTQYF.

This rearrangement joins TRBV27 to TRBJ2-3; perhaps TRBD2 as D (6 bases). The CDR3 contains 16 residues. The germline V gene encodes CDR1 MNHEY and CDR2 SMNVEV (reference sequence). Trimming took 1 base from V and 0 from J, leaving 11 bases between them. CDR3 DNA: TGTGCCAGCAGTTTATGGGGGAGGAGTAGCACAGATACGCAGTATTTT. Translating it yields CASSLWGRSSTDTQYF.

This clonotype was counted ten times or more. The rearrangement uses TRBV18 and TRBJ2-7, with TRBD2 as a possible D gene (7 bases). Looked up from germline, CDR1 is KGHSH and CDR2 is LQKENI. CDR3 length: 15 residues. Trimming removed 3 bases from V and 3 bases from J, with 15 bases in between. For the CDR3, the DNA is TGTGCCAGCTCACCCCGGGGGGCCGTCGACTACGAGCAGTACTTC. Amino acids: CASSPRGAVDYEQYF.

The chain uses TRBV7-7 and TRBJ2-1; perhaps TRBD2 as D (6 bases). Germline CDR1 reads SSHAT; CDR2 reads FNYEAQ (reference sequence). The CDR3 is made up of 13 amino acids. The ends were cut back, 6 bases at V and 4 bases at J, with 10 bases in the middle. The CDR3 DNA follows: TGTGCCAGCAGTTACGGGACTTACAATGAGCAGTTCTTC. The encoded protein is CASSYGTYNEQFF.

This clonotype has more than one count but fewer than ten. The chain couples TRBV21-1 to TRBJ2-1; the D call of TRBD1 is as the table states it, not checked on the DNA. TRBV21-1 has pseudogene status. The CDR3 sequence is 15 residues long. CDR3 region: CASSKRTGLYNEQFF. The DNA for the CDR3 is TGTGCCAGCAGCAAAAGGACAGGGCTCTACAATGAGCAGTTCTTC.

The chain carries TRBV5-5 and TRBJ1-5; the match to TRBD1 covers 9 bases. The CDR3 totals 17 residues. Germline V gene data show CDR1 as SGHKS and CDR2 as YYEKEE (reference sequence). The V gene end was trimmed by 3 bases and the J gene end by 4 bases; junction bases not matched to a gene: 11. CDR3 region: CASSSTVDRGGNQPQHF. The DNA of the CDR3 is TGTGCCAGCAGCTCCACCGTGGACAGGGGTGGGAATCAGCCCCAGCATTTT. The full variable domain, completed using reference TRBV5-5 and TRBJ1-5, is DAGVTQSPTHLIKTRGQQVTLRCSPISGHKSVSWYQQVLGQGPQFIFQYYEKEERGRGNFPDRFSARQFPNYSSELNVNALLLGDSALYLCASSSTVDRGGNQPQHFGDGTRLSIL.

V is TRBV5-6 and J is TRBJ1-2; TRBD1 matches at 7 bases. CDR3 length: 15 amino acids. Trimming removed 0 bases from V and 2 bases from J; junction bases left unmatched: 4. Germline CDR1 and CDR2: SGHDT and YYEEEE. CDR3 sequence reads: CASSLEQGINYGYTF. CDR3 DNA: TGTGCCAGCAGCTTGGAACAGGGGATAAACTATGGCTACACCTTC.